Shown below are 4 T cell receptor beta chains from a single sample sequenced in a study of T cells in Graves' hyperthyroidism and ophthalmopathy. Authors of the study amplified TCR beta CDR3 regions from RNA transcripts. During a first-round RT-PCR of the TCR CDR3, the HTBI primer set was used. MiXCR, applied by TCRdb to the multiplex PCR reads, yields one record per CDR3 protein. Found here are some 500,000 distinct CDR3 sequences, approximately 15% of them singletons; the top ten hold 15% to 20%. Sequences were obtained from blood. The receptors were gathered from a young woman with Graves' hyperthyroidism.

This clonotype was counted at least ten times. V is TRBV4-1 and J is TRBJ2-2; 10 bases line up with TRBD2. The V and J ends lost 6 bases and 6 bases, in that order; junction bases with no gene match: 7. CDR3 length: 15 amino acids. The V gene's germline CDR1 is MGHRA and CDR2 YSYEKL. This CDR3 is CASSLAGARSGELFF. The CDR3 nucleotides read TGCGCCAGCAGTCTAGCGGGAGCTAGGTCCGGGGAGCTGTTTTTT.

This clonotype was seen at least ten times. The V call is TRBV19, the J call TRBJ2-1; D assignment may be TRBD1 or TRBD2 (5 bases each). Germline V gene data show CDR1 as LNHDA and CDR2 as SQIVND (reference sequence). This CDR3 has 14 residues. V lost 2 bases and J lost 7, with 12 bases in between. The CDR3 DNA sequence: TGTGCCAGTAGTATACGAGACAGAGGGAATGAGCAGTTCTTC. It encodes CASSIRDRGNEQFF.

About this clonotype itself: A read error is possible here, since a much larger clone lies one base away. The chain recombines TRBV20-1 with TRBJ2-1; the D is unclear. The CDR3 runs to 11 residues. V lost 0 bases to trimming and J lost 8 bases, with 5 bases between them. CDR1 is DFQATT and CDR2 is SNEGSKA in the germline V gene (reference sequence). The CDR3: CSARDTYEQFF. CDR3 sequence (DNA): TGCAGTGCTAGAGATACGTATGAGCAGTTCTTC.

This clonotype was counted ten times or more. The chain has TRBV10-2 and TRBJ2-7; perhaps D is TRBD1 or TRBD2 (5 bases each). CDR3 length: 13 residues. The germline gives CDR1 WSHSY, CDR2 SAAADI. V dropped 6 bases and J dropped 4 bases, with 13 bases sitting between them. CDR3 in DNA: TGCGCCAGCAGCCGGGACCTTATTTACGAGCAGTACGTC. Amino acids: CASSRDLIYEQYV.